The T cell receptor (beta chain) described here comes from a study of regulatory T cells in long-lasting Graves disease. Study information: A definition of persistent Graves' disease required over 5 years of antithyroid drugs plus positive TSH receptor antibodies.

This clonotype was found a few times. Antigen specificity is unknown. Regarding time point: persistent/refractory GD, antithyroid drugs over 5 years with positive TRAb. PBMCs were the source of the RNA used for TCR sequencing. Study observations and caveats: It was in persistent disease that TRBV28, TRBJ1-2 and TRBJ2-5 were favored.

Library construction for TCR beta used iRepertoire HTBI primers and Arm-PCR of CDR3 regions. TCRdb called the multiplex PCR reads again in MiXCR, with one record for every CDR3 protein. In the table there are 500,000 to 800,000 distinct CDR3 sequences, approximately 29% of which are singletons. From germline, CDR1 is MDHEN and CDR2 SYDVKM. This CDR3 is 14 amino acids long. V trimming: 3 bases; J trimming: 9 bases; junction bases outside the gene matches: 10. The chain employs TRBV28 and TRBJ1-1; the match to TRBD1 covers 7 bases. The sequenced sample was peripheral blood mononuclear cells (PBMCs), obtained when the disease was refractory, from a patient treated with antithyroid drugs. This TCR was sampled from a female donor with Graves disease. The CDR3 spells CASSLGGGPAQAFF. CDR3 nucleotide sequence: TGTGCCAGCAGTTTGGGAGGGGGCCCTGCTCAAGCTTTCTTT.